A single sample is the source of the 29 T cell receptor beta chains below, sequenced in a study of blood T cell repertoires in COVID-19. Using immunoSEQ multiplex PCR, the repertoire was profiled, and TCRdb retains in-frame clones only, with some absent. The sample shows about 230,000 clones, roughly 90% of them seen only once. The sample consisted of PBMCs or T cells enriched from blood (not recorded which). All receptors derive from a woman aged 45-60 years in a cohort exposed to, infected with or recovered from COVID-19 (not recorded which).

The chain's CDR3 is CASRLRDLPTSVTDTQYF. The DNA of the CDR3 is TGTGCCAGCAGGCTTAGGGACCTTCCTACTAGCGTGACAGATACGCAGTATTTT. V gene TRBV5-6 combines with J gene TRBJ2-3, with TRBD2 matching over 7 bases. CDR1 and CDR2 from the germline V gene are SGHDT and YYEEEE. CDR3 size: 18 residues. Trimming took 5 bases from V and 3 from J; bases not matched to a gene: 18.

The chain recombines TRBV7-2 with TRBJ2-2; 9 nucleotides line up with TRBD1. The CDR3 has 16 amino acids. Germline V CDR1 and CDR2: SGHTA, FQGNSA. V lost 6 bases and J lost 3; bases outside the gene matches: 8. The CDR3 DNA follows: TGTGCCAGCAGTTCACAGGGGGCAGGGTACACCGGGGAGCTGTTTTTT. It translates to CASSSQGAGYTGELFF.

In DNA form, the CDR3 reads TGTGCCAGCAGTTACTCTCGGTTCCCCTACGAGCAGTACTTC. This codes for CASSYSRFPYEQYF. The chain couples TRBV6-5 to TRBJ2-7; D gene ambiguous. Germline V gene data show CDR1 as MNHEY and CDR2 as SVGAGI. This CDR3 has 14 residues. V lost 0 bases, J lost 2 bases, and 8 bases lay in between.

The chain links TRBV7-9 to TRBJ2-1; weak D call: TRBD1 (6 bases). Looked up from germline, CDR1 is SEHNR and CDR2 is FQNEAQ (reference sequence). The CDR3 has 15 amino acids. V lost 5 bases, J lost 4 bases, and 15 bases lay in between. CDR3 DNA: TGTGCCAGCAGCGGGACAAGCGGCCATTACAATGAGCAGTTCTTC. Its protein product is CASSGTSGHYNEQFF. The full variable domain, in which reference TRBV7-9 and TRBJ2-1 provide the parts outside the CDR3, is DTGVSQNPRHKITKRGQNVTFRCDPISEHNRLYWYRQTLGQGPEFLTYFQNEAQLEKSRLLSDRFSAERPKGSFSTLEIQRTEQGDSAMYLCASSGTSGHYNEQFFGPGTRLTVL.

V and J are TRBV18 and TRBJ2-2; 7 nucleotides align to TRBD2. CDR1 KGHSH and CDR2 LQKENI come from the germline V gene. Trimming removed 2 bases from V and 6 bases from J; junction bases left unmatched: 3. This CDR3 comprises 14 residues. The CDR3 is CASSPGLDAGELFF. CDR3 coding DNA: TGTGCCAGCTCACCAGGACTAGATGCCGGGGAGCTGTTTTTT.

The V gene is TRBV19, the J gene TRBJ1-2; D perhaps matches TRBD1 (5 bases). V gave up 7 bases and J gave up 0 bases, with 12 bases separating them. The CDR3 extends over 14 amino acids. Germline V gene data show CDR1 as LNHDA and CDR2 as SQIVND (reference sequence). CDR3: CASTPGPANYGYTF. The CDR3 nucleotides are TGTGCCAGTACCCCAGGGCCCGCTAACTATGGCTACACCTTC.

The chain couples TRBV2 to TRBJ1-3; D not resolved. The CDR3 totals 14 residues. The V gene's germline CDR1 is SNHLY and CDR2 FYNNEI. Trimming pared 7 bases from V and 4 bases from J, leaving 14 bases between. The CDR3 DNA is TGTGCCAGCAAGCCCCTCATGAGCGGAAACACCATATATTTT. This encodes CASKPLMSGNTIYF. The entire variable domain, with the rest obtained from reference TRBV2 and TRBJ1-3, is as follows: EPEVTQTPSHQVTQMGQEVILRCVPISNHLYFYWYRQILGQKVEFLVSFYNNEISEKSEIFDDQFSVERPDGSNFTLKIRSTKLEDSAMYFCASKPLMSGNTIYFGEGSWLTVV.

The chain links TRBV24-1 to TRBJ2-7, with TRBD1 matching 7 bases. V lost 3 bases to trimming and J lost 5 bases; unmatched junction nucleotides: 12. The CDR3 contains 16 residues. The germline gives CDR1 KGHDR, CDR2 SFDVKD. CDR3 amino acids: CATSDPRRQGGDEQYF. As DNA, the CDR3 is TGTGCCACCAGTGATCCCCGTCGACAGGGCGGCGACGAGCAGTACTTC.

The DNA for the CDR3 is TGTGCCATCAAAGGGGGCGATCTTGGAAACACCATATATTTT. Its protein product is CAIKGGDLGNTIYF. V and J are TRBV10-3 and TRBJ1-3; TRBD1 aligns across 7 bases. Germline V CDR1 and CDR2: ENHRY, SYGVKD. This CDR3 is built from 14 residues. V lost 7 bases and J lost 3; bases outside the gene matches: 6.

In DNA form, the CDR3 reads TGTGCCAGTAGTACCAGAGGACAGGGAATAAGTCAGCCCCAGCATTTT. Protein: CASSTRGQGISQPQHF. The genes are TRBV19 and TRBJ1-5; 8 bases align to TRBD1. CDR3 length equals 16 residues. Germline-derived CDR1 and CDR2 are LNHDA and SQIVND (reference sequence). V shed 4 bases, J shed 6 bases, and the junction held 11 bases outside the gene matches.

The sample holds a few counts of this clone. The V call is TRBV29-1, the J call TRBJ2-7; D not resolved. Germline V gene sequence: CDR1 SQVTM, CDR2 ANQGSEA. Trimming shortened V by 4 bases and J by 2 bases, and 6 bases separated the two germline ends. There are 11 residues in the CDR3. The CDR3 loop reads CSVGTTYEQYF. In DNA, the CDR3 is TGCAGCGTTGGTACAACCTACGAGCAGTACTTC.

The chain carries TRBV7-8 and TRBJ1-2; 10 nucleotides agree with TRBD1. From germline, CDR1 is SGHVS and CDR2 FQNEAQ. V was clipped by 4 bases and J by 2 bases; unmatched bases: 10. The CDR3 spans 17 residues. The CDR3: CASSSRDRGPPNYGYTF. The CDR3, as DNA: TGTGCCAGCAGCTCCCGGGACAGGGGCCCCCCCAACTATGGCTACACCTTC.

The chain joins TRBV18 to TRBJ2-7, with 10 bases identical to TRBD2. V lost 1 base, J lost 3 bases, and 9 bases stayed unmatched. Germline values: CDR1 KGHSH, CDR2 LQKENI. The CDR3 spans 17 residues. CDR3 amino acids: CASSPRLVAGGHYEQYF. The DNA for the CDR3 is TGTGCCAGCTCACCACGATTGGTAGCGGGGGGACACTACGAGCAGTACTTC.

The genes are TRBV11-2 and TRBJ2-7, with a weak D call TRBD1 (6 bases). Germline V lookup: CDR1 SGHAT, CDR2 FQNNGV. This CDR3 contains 17 residues. Trimming left V 0 bases short and J 9 bases short, with 24 bases between. The CDR3 loop is CASSLDSLGAGVEGQYF. The DNA of the CDR3 is TGTGCCAGCAGCTTAGACTCATTGGGGGCTGGGGTTGAGGGGCAGTACTTC.

Details on this clone: Mismatch with germline at one junction end may stem from a read error. The CDR3 DNA reads as TGTGCCAGCAGCCCGGGACACGGGGCAAGCGTCGACTTT. Its translation: CASSPGHGASVDF. This chain links TRBV7-3 with TRBJ1-1; tentatively, D is TRBD1 (6 bases). Germline loops: CDR1 SGHTA, CDR2 FQGTGA. The CDR3 extends over 13 amino acids.

This clone turned up a few times. The J gene is TRBJ2-2, the V gene TRBV2, with a possible D match to TRBD2 (5 bases). CDR1 is SNHLY and CDR2 is FYNNEI in the germline V gene. The CDR3 covers 13 residues. The V gene lost 7 bases and the J gene lost 3 bases, with 9 bases spanning the gap. The CDR3 loop reads CASTGLYTGELFF. The CDR3 DNA sequence: TGTGCCAGCACCGGACTGTACACCGGGGAGCTGTTTTTT.

This sequence joins TRBV28 and TRBJ1-3, with unresolved D. The CDR3 spans 13 residues. The germline gives CDR1 MDHEN, CDR2 SYDVKM. Trimming stripped 8 bases from V and 3 bases from J, with 11 bases between. CDR3 residues: CASDSLGGNTIYF. CDR3 coding DNA: TGTGCCAGCGACTCCCTGGGTGGAAACACCATATATTTT.

The rearrangement links TRBV4-3 to TRBJ2-3; TRBD1 is a possible D gene (5 bases). V was trimmed by 0 bases and J by 9 bases, leaving 7 bases between them. There are 12 residues in the CDR3. CDR1 and CDR2 from the germline V gene are LGHNA and YSLEER. The CDR3 loop is CASSQEQGTQYF. CDR3 DNA sequence: TGCGCCAGCAGCCAAGAGCAGGGAACGCAGTATTTT.

The chain links TRBV5-6 to TRBJ1-2; D call uncertain. CDR1 and CDR2 from the germline V gene are SGHDT and YYEEEE. The V gene lost 1 base and the J gene lost 4 bases, with 5 bases spanning the gap. This CDR3 is 12 amino acids long. CDR3 region: CASSLSSYGYTF. In DNA, the CDR3 is TGTGCCAGCAGCTTGTCTTCCTATGGCTACACCTTC.

This chain joins TRBV2 and TRBJ1-5, with D unclear. Germline CDR1 is SNHLY and CDR2 is FYNNEI. Trimming removed 7 bases at V and 4 bases at J, with 14 bases between. The CDR3 runs 14 residues. The CDR3 DNA is TGTGCCAGCACTCCTACGGGGAGGAATCAGCCCCAGCATTTT. Amino acid sequence: CASTPTGRNQPQHF. The complete variable domain, with remaining parts taken from reference TRBV2 and TRBJ1-5, reads EPEVTQTPSHQVTQMGQEVILRCVPISNHLYFYWYRQILGQKVEFLVSFYNNEISEKSEIFDDQFSVERPDGSNFTLKIRSTKLEDSAMYFCASTPTGRNQPQHFGDGTRLSIL.

This CDR3 is CASSDTSGAAETQYF. CDR3 nucleotides: TGTGCCAGCAGCGACACTAGCGGGGCAGCAGAGACCCAGTACTTC. The rearrangement uses TRBV5-4 and TRBJ2-5; 10 bases map to TRBD2. Germline V gives CDR1 SGHNT, CDR2 YYREEE (reference sequence). After removal of 4 bases from V and 4 bases from J, the junction contained 7 bases not matched to a gene. CDR3 length: 15 amino acids. Using reference TRBV5-4 and TRBJ2-5 for the parts outside the CDR3, the full variable domain is ETGVTQSPTHLIKTRGQQVTLRCSSQSGHNTVSWYQQALGQGPQFIFQYYREEENGRGNFPPRFSGLQFPNYSSELNVNALELDDSALYLCASSDTSGAAETQYFGPGTRLLVL.

This clone was detected only a few times. CDR3 in amino acids: CAWYGQAQRRGYTF. CDR3 DNA: TGTGCCTGGTACGGACAGGCCCAAAGAAGAGGCTACACCTTC. V gene TRBV30 combines with J gene TRBJ1-2, with 7 bases fitting TRBD1. The CDR3 consists of 14 residues. Germline CDR1 and CDR2: GTSNPN and SVGIG (reference sequence). With 5 bases clipped from V and 8 bases from J, the junction kept 14 bases outside the gene matches. Using reference TRBV30 and TRBJ1-2 for the parts outside the CDR3, the full variable domain is SQTIHQWPATLVQPVGSPLSLECTVEGTSNPNLYWYRQAAGRGLQLLFYSVGIGQISSEVPQNLSASRPQDRQFILSSKKLLLSDSGFYLCAWYGQAQRRGYTFGSGTRLTVV.

The J gene is TRBJ2-3, the V gene TRBV19; 10 bases line up with TRBD1. Looked up from germline, CDR1 is LNHDA and CDR2 is SQIVND (reference sequence). CDR3 length: 15 residues. V lost 5 bases, J lost 1 base, and 3 bases stayed unmatched. The CDR3 loop is CASSPGTGGTDTQYF. The CDR3 DNA follows: TGTGCCAGTAGTCCAGGGACAGGGGGCACAGATACGCAGTATTTT.

The CDR3 nucleotides are TGTGCCAGCAGTCTAAGGGGGCGAGCCAAAAACATTCAGTACTTC. This encodes CASSLRGRAKNIQYF. The V gene is TRBV28, the J gene TRBJ2-4, with 7 bases aligning to TRBD1. V lost 5 bases to trimming and J lost 0 bases; unmatched junction nucleotides: 4. The germline V gene encodes CDR1 MDHEN and CDR2 SYDVKM. The CDR3 is 15 residues long. Based on the CDR3 plus reference TRBV28 and TRBJ2-4, the full variable domain is DVKVTQSSRYLVKRTGEKVFLECVQDMDHENMFWYRQDPGLGLRLIYFSYDVKMKEKGDIPEGYSVSREKKERFSLILESASTNQTSMYLCASSLRGRAKNIQYFGAGTRLSVL.

V gene TRBV3-1 (or the pseudogene TRBV3-2) combines with J gene TRBJ2-5, with a tentative D call TRBD1 (6 bases). The germline V gene encodes CDR1 LGHDT and CDR2 YNNKEL (reference sequence). Trimming pared 4 bases from V and 2 bases from J, leaving 11 bases between. CDR3 size: 14 residues. The CDR3, as DNA: TGTGCCAGCAGCCGCCGACAGGATCAAGAGACCCAGTACTTC. Amino acid sequence: CASSRRQDQETQYF.

The chain uses TRBV4-3 and TRBJ2-7, with 9 bases lining up with TRBD2. The CDR3 loop spans 15 amino acids. Germline V gene data show CDR1 as LGHNA and CDR2 as YSLEER. V lost 5 bases, J lost 2 bases, and 7 bases stayed unmatched. The CDR3, as DNA: TGCGCCAGCAGCGCAGCCCCTAGCGGGGCCTACGAGCAGTACTTC. Its translation is CASSAAPSGAYEQYF.

The chain uses TRBV6-5 and TRBJ1-5, with 8 bases identical to TRBD1. After removal of 6 bases from V and 7 bases from J, the junction contained 8 bases not matched to a gene. The CDR3 sequence is 14 residues long. Germline CDR1 reads MNHEY; CDR2 reads SVGAGI. CDR3 DNA sequence: TGTGCCAGCAGCCTCGACAGGGGATGGCAGCCCCAGCATTTT. This translates into CASSLDRGWQPQHF.

The V call is TRBV9, the J call TRBJ1-1; 8 bases map to TRBD1. Looked up from germline, CDR1 is SGDLS and CDR2 is YYNGEE. The CDR3 length is 15 residues. Trimming removed 4 bases from V and 4 bases from J; junction bases left unmatched: 9. The CDR3: CASSFLTGEGTEAFF. CDR3 DNA sequence: TGTGCCAGCAGCTTTTTGACAGGGGAGGGCACTGAAGCTTTCTTT.

The chain combines TRBV4-3 with TRBJ2-1, with D maybe TRBD1 (6 bases). Germline lookup yields CDR1 LGHNA and CDR2 YSLEER. Trimming shortened V by 4 bases and J by 1 base, and 14 bases separated the two germline ends. The CDR3 is 16 residues long. CDR3 sequence reads: CASSLGTQGSYNEQFF. As DNA, the CDR3 is TGCGCCAGCAGCCTCGGGACACAAGGTTCCTACAATGAGCAGTTCTTC.